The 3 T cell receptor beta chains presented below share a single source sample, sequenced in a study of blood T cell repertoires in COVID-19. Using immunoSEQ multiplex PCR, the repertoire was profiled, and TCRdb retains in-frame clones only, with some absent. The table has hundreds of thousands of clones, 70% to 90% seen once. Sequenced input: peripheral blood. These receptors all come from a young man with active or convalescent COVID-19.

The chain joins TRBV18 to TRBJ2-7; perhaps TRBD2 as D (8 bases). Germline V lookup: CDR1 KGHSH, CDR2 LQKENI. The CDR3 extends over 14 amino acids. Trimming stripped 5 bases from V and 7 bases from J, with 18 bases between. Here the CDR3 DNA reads TGTGCCAGCTCAGAACAGGGGCTAGCGGGTGAGCAGTACTTC. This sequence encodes CASSEQGLAGEQYF.

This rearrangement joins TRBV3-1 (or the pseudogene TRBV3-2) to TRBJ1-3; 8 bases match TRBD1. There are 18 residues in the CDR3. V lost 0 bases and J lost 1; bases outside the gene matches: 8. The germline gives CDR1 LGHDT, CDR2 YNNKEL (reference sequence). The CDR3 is CASSQDPRGTGSGNTIYF. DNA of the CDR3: TGTGCCAGCAGCCAAGATCCACGTGGGACAGGATCTGGAAACACCATATATTTT.

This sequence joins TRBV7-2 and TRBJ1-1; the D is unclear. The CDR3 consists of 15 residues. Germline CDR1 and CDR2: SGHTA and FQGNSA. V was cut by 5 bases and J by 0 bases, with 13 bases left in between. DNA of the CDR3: TGTGCCAGCAGCCGCCTTCCACTTTTGAACACTGAAGCTTTCTTT. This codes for CASSRLPLLNTEAFF.